A selection of T cell receptor beta chains follows, all from one sample in a study of cytomegalovirus exposure and HLA in healthy donors. The table came from immunoSEQ multiplex PCR; TCRdb's copy has only in-frame clones and leaves some out. The sample comprises 130,000 or so clones, 82% of which are singletons, and more than 1.4% rests with the top ten. Sample: PBMCs. These receptor sequences come from a woman under 30 in good health and CMV-seronegative. Each CDR3 is given with its conserved first and last residue. Fields, in order: D gene, clone size, J gene, V gene, CDR3 DNA, CDR3 protein. A D gene is named only where the DNA matches it firmly. Clone size appears in some rows only: once, few, many, or a class for an expanded clone.

NA | NA | TRBJ1-2 | TRBV7-9 | TGTGCCAGCAGCTTAGTCGGTTCCCTCCGGGGCTACACCTTC | CASSLVGSLRGYTF
NA | NA | TRBJ2-7 | TRBV7-9 | TGTGCCAGCAGCTTAGACGTATGGACTCCAACCTACGAGCAGTACTTC | CASSLDVWTPTYEQYF
TRBD1 | NA | TRBJ1-3 | TRBV5-1 | TGCGCCAGCAGCATCGGGACAGCTGGAAACACCATATATTTT | CASSIGTAGNTIYF
NA | NA | TRBJ1-5 | TRBV25-1 | TGTGCCAGCAGTGGGTTGCGGGGCAATCAGCCCCAGCATTTT | CASSGLRGNQPQHF
TRBD1 | NA | TRBJ1-2 | TRBV7-9 | TGTGCCAGCAGCCATGGACAGGGTGAGGAGAAAGGCTACACCTTC | CASSHGQGEEKGYTF
TRBD1 | NA | TRBJ2-7 | TRBV4-1 | TGCGCCAGCAGCCAAGCCGGGACAGGGGCCTACGAGCAGTACTTC | CASSQAGTGAYEQYF
TRBD2 | few | TRBJ2-1 | TRBV6-4 | TGTGCCAGCAGTGACTCAGCGGGAGGAAATGAGCAGTTCTTC | CASSDSAGGNEQFF
NA | NA | TRBJ1-1 | TRBV5-5 | TGTGCCAGCAGCTTGGCATTCAGTATGAACACTGAAGCTTTCTTT | CASSLAFSMNTEAFF
TRBD2 | NA | TRBJ2-7 | TRBV18 | TGTGCCAGCGGAGATGGGACTAGCGCATACGAGCAGTACTTC | CASGDGTSAYEQYF
NA | NA | TRBJ2-5 | TRBV7-2 | TGTGCCAGCAGCTCAGCGGGCATCCAAGAGACCCAGTACTTC | CASSSAGIQETQYF
TRBD1 | few | TRBJ2-1 | TRBV27 | TGTGCCAGCAGTTTGGTTTATGCGTGGGACAGTAAAAATGAGCAGTTCTTC | CASSLVYAWDSKNEQFF
TRBD1 | NA | TRBJ2-2 | TRBV12-5 | TGTGCTAGTGGTTCCCAGGGACAGACTTTCACCGGGGAGCTGTTTTTT | CASGSQGQTFTGELFF
NA | NA | TRBJ2-1 | TRBV7-2 | TGTGCCAGCAGCTTCAGGCGATACAATGAGCAGTTCTTC | CASSFRRYNEQFF
TRBD2 | once | TRBJ2-1 | TRBV7-7 | TGCGCTAGCAGCTCCGGACTAGACAACGAGCAGTTCTTC | CASSSGLDNEQFF
NA | NA | TRBJ1-2 | TRBV7-9 | TGTGCCAGCAGCTTCGGTGGCAGGGGCTTGGACTATGGCTACACCTTC | CASSFGGRGLDYGYTF
TRBD1 | NA | TRBJ1-5 | TRBV18 | TGTGCCAGCTCACCCCAGGGGGGTCAGCCCCAGCATTTT | CASSPQGGQPQHF
NA | NA | TRBJ1-2 | TRBV30 | TGTGCCTGGAGTGTACTGGCCCGGGGAGATGGCTACACCTTC | CAWSVLARGDGYTF
TRBD2 | NA | TRBJ2-1 | TRBV9 | TGTGCCAGCAGCGCTACGACTAGCGGGGTTTCCTACAATGAGCAGTTCTTC | CASSATTSGVSYNEQFF
NA | once | TRBJ2-7 | TRBV27 | TGTGCCAGCGGACTCCTGGTCTCAGGGGACGAGCAGTACTTC | CASGLLVSGDEQYF
TRBD2 | NA | TRBJ2-2 | TRBV11-2 | TGTGCCAGCAGCGCCGCTAGCGGGGTCGTTGGCGGGGAGCTGTTTTTT | CASSAASGVVGGELFF
NA | NA | TRBJ2-7 | TRBV5-4 | TGTGCCAGCAGCCCGACGGCAGGGGCCTTGAACCAGCAGTACTTC | CASSPTAGALNQQYF
TRBD2 | NA | TRBJ2-7 | TRBV7-9 | TGTGCCAGCAGCCAACCACTAGCGGGATGGTACGAGCAGTACTTC | CASSQPLAGWYEQYF
NA | NA | TRBJ2-7 | TRBV15 | TGTGCCACCAGCAGAGATATCAGGGGTTACGAGCAGTACTTC | CATSRDIRGYEQYF
NA | NA | TRBJ2-6 | TRBV6-5 | TGTGCCAGCAGTTACTCCAGGTCTGGGGCCAACGTCCTGACTTTC | CASSYSRSGANVLTF
NA | NA | TRBJ2-3 | TRBV27 | TGTGCCAGCAGTCCTTATTGGCCACCCGGGATAGCAGATACGCAGTATTTT | CASSPYWPPGIADTQYF
TRBD2 | NA | TRBJ2-4 | TRBV4-3 | TGCGCCAGCAGCCAAGACCGACTAGCGGGGAGCATAACAGCCAAAAACAGTCAGTACTTC | CASSQDRLAGSITAKNSQYF
NA | NA | TRBJ2-7 | TRBV6-1 | TGTGCCAGCAGTGAAGCCCGAAGAGCAGGGGACTACGAGCAGTACTTC | CASSEARRAGDYEQYF
NA | once | TRBJ2-7 | TRBV7-6 | TGTGCCAGCAGCTTAGTTCCAGGGAAGGAGCAGTACTTC | CASSLVPGKEQYF
TRBD2 | NA | TRBJ2-4 | TRBV25-1 | TGTGCCAGCAGTGAATATGGGACTAGCGGGAACAAAAACATTCAGTACTTC | CASSEYGTSGNKNIQYF
TRBD2 | NA | TRBJ2-7 | TRBV27 | TGTGCCAGCAGTTTATCGGCCGGGACTAGTTTTATTGAGCAGTACTTC | CASSLSAGTSFIEQYF
NA | NA | TRBJ1-6 | TRBV28 | TGTGCCAGCAGTTTCCGGGATTCACCCCTCCACTTT | CASSFRDSPLHF
NA | NA | TRBJ1-5 | TRBV7-9 | TGTGCCAGCAGCTCCGTAGGGGATCAGCCCCAGCATTTT | CASSSVGDQPQHF
NA | NA | TRBJ1-6 | TRBV7-2 | TGTGCCAGCAGCCCCCGATCAGGCGCGGGTAATTCACCCCTCCACTTT | CASSPRSGAGNSPLHF
NA | NA | TRBJ2-3 | TRBV19 | TGTGCCAGTAGGGACTCCAGTGGCCCAGATACGCAGTATTTT | CASRDSSGPDTQYF
NA | NA | TRBJ2-7 | TRBV4-3 | TGCGCCAGCAGCCAAGGAGCGGCGTCCTACGAGCAGTACTTC | CASSQGAASYEQYF
TRBD2 | NA | TRBJ2-3 | TRBV25-1 | TGTGCCAGCAGTGACCCAAGGGGGGCGGGGGGGCCAGATACGCAGTATTTT | CASSDPRGAGGPDTQYF
NA | NA | TRBJ2-1 | TRBV19 | TGTGCCAGTAGTGTCGGGAATGAGCAGTTCTTC | CASSVGNEQFF
NA | NA | TRBJ1-2 | TRBV5-4 | TGTGCCAGCAGCTTGGGGGGGGGCTATTATGGCTACACCTTC | CASSLGGGYYGYTF
NA | NA | TRBJ1-3 | TRBV30 | TGTGCCTGGAGTGGGGGGGGTAAAAACACCATATATTTT | CAWSGGGKNTIYF
TRBD2 | once | TRBJ2-3 | TRBV5-1 | TGCGCCAGCAGCTGGACTAGCGGGGGGGCAGATACGCAGTATTTT | CASSWTSGGADTQYF
TRBD1 | NA | TRBJ2-5 | TRBV5-1 | TGCGCCAGCAGCGAGCCGACAGGGAACCAAGAGACCCAGTACTTC | CASSEPTGNQETQYF